Listed below are T cell receptor beta chains from one sample, sequenced in a study of T cells after yellow fever vaccination. MiXCR was run by TCRdb on the 5' RACE reads, yielding one entry per CDR3 protein. The repertoire holds just under 600,000 distinct CDR3 sequences, with roughly 14% as singletons. Material: PBMCs, obtained on the day of the yellow fever booster vaccination. The origin of the receptors is a man aged 25-40 years who received the YFV17D yellow fever vaccine. Each CDR3 is given with its conserved first and last residue. D genes are given only for firm matches. The size of a clone is reported for some rows only, either as once, few or many, or as a class for expanded clones.

J gene	V gene	clone size	D gene	CDR3 DNA	CDR3 protein
TRBJ2-7	TRBV5-6	NA	TRBD2	TGTGCCAGCAGCGAAGCCGGGACTAGCGTCTCCTACGAGCAGTACTTC	CASSEAGTSVSYEQYF
TRBJ2-1	TRBV20-1	few	TRBD1	TGCAGTGCTAGTGGGACAGGGGGTTTCAATGAGCAGTTCTTC	CSASGTGGFNEQFF
TRBJ1-2	TRBV7-8	NA	TRBD1	TGTGCCAGCAGCTTAGAAGGGGGCGGCTATGGCTACACCTTC	CASSLEGGGYGYTF
TRBJ2-5	TRBV28	NA	TRBD2	TGTGCCAGCACCGCTATAGCTAGCGGGAGTCGGGAGACCCAGTACTTC	CASTAIASGSRETQYF
TRBJ2-3	TRBV9	few	NA	TGTGCCAGCAGCCCGGGGTACCCAGATACGCAGTATTTT	CASSPGYPDTQYF
TRBJ2-5	TRBV28	many	NA	TGTGCCAGCTCTTCCCCGCCAGGCAGGGGCCTGGAGACCCAGTACTTC	CASSSPPGRGLETQYF
TRBJ2-3	TRBV14	NA	NA	TGTGCCAGCAGCCACGCTGGGACCGCGCCTGGTACGCAGTATTTT	CASSHAGTAPGTQYF
TRBJ2-1	TRBV5-1	few	NA	TGCGCCAGCGCAACTAGCCCGTTCTCCTACAATGAGCAGTTCTTC	CASATSPFSYNEQFF
TRBJ1-5	TRBV2	NA	TRBD1	TGTGCCAGCAGCATACAGGGACAGAGTAATCAGCCCCAGCATTTT	CASSIQGQSNQPQHF
TRBJ2-3	TRBV11-1	NA	NA	TGTGCCAGCAGCTTAGGGCCAGCCACAGATACGCAGTATTTT	CASSLGPATDTQYF
TRBJ1-6	TRBV7-6	few	NA	TGTGCCAGCAGCCCTAGGCCGAATTCACCCCTCCACTTT	CASSPRPNSPLHF
TRBJ2-7	TRBV29-1	few	TRBD2	TGCAGCGTTGTAGGGGGCCTAGCGGGAGGGTACGAGCAGTACTTC	CSVVGGLAGGYEQYF
TRBJ1-4	TRBV6-5	NA	TRBD1	TGTGCCAGCAGTTTACAGGGGGCAAGGGAAAAACTGTTTTTT	CASSLQGAREKLFF
TRBJ2-5	TRBV11-2	NA	NA	TGTGCCAGCAGCTATCGATGGGGGCTGGGAGAGACCCAGTACTTC	CASSYRWGLGETQYF
TRBJ2-2	TRBV7-2	few	NA	TGTGCCAGCAGCCGCTTGGCTCTAGCGAGGACCGGGGAGCTGTTTTTT	CASSRLALARTGELFF
TRBJ2-7	TRBV7-6	many	TRBD2	TGTGCCAGCAGCAAGACTAGCGGTCTCTACGAGCAGTACTTC	CASSKTSGLYEQYF
TRBJ2-1	TRBV11-2	NA	NA	TGTGCCAGCAGCCCTACCCAGCGGCCGGACACGAATGAGCAGTTCTTC	CASSPTQRPDTNEQFF
TRBJ2-7	TRBV18	few	TRBD1	TGTGCCAGCTCACCTCCGTCCTTTACCGGGACAGGGTCCTACGAGCAGTACTTC	CASSPPSFTGTGSYEQYF
TRBJ2-2	TRBV5-5	few	NA	TGTGCCAGCAGCTTGGACCAACTAGGAAAAGCCGGGGAGCTGTTTTTT	CASSLDQLGKAGELFF
TRBJ2-3	TRBV6-5	few	NA	TGTGCCAGCAGTTACTCGATTGCAGGACTGATAGATACGCAGTATTTT	CASSYSIAGLIDTQYF
TRBJ2-7	TRBV11-2	NA	NA	TGTGCCAGCAGCGCGGGACGCCTAATGAGCTCCTACGAGCAGTACTTC	CASSAGRLMSSYEQYF
TRBJ2-4	TRBV5-4	NA	NA	TGTGCCACCGAAGCGGCGGAAAACATTCAGTACTTC	CATEAAENIQYF
TRBJ2-7	TRBV6-1	few	TRBD1	TGTGCCAGCAGTGACCGGGACAGTCACTACGAGCAGTACTTC	CASSDRDSHYEQYF
TRBJ2-1	TRBV20-1	few	NA	TGCAGTGCTACGGACCGGGGTCTCAATGAGCAGTTCTTC	CSATDRGLNEQFF
TRBJ2-1	TRBV6-2/TRBV6-3	NA	TRBD2	TGTGCCAGCAGTCGGACTAGCGGGAGGGGGGAGCAGTTCTTC	CASSRTSGRGEQFF
TRBJ1-5	TRBV20-1	few	NA	TGCAGTGCTGAGACAGGCGTAATCAATCAGCCCCAGCATTTT	CSAETGVINQPQHF